The source of this TCR beta chain is a study of shared clonotypes between healthy human individuals (dated by TCRdb to the early 2020s). About the full investigation: Two women and a few men aged 18 to 49 years were included in the cohort. To estimate repertoire size and how much clonotypes are shared between individuals, the study performed deep sequencing of blood TCR repertoires from a few healthy adults. For each donor, CD4 naive and CD4 memory were each run on three plates, CD8 naive on two plates, and CD8 memory on one plate. Per donor, leukapheresis produced somewhere between about 0.94 and 9.5 billion PBMCs. Different laboratories and diverse techniques were used to prepare libraries and sequence TCR repertoires, to increase sequencing depth and limit assay-specific biases.

With regard to this clone: What this receptor recognizes is not known. There are no base qualities to consult, and no much larger clone falls within one base.

Germline trimming: 2 bases from V, 10 bases from J; junction bases outside gene matches: 5. Including cysteine and phenylalanine, the CDR3 has 13 amino acids. Just the 39-base CDR3 DNA is kept, in frame starting at base 1. CDR1 SGHDN and CDR2 FVKESK are derived from the germline V gene. On the study overall, not on this receptor specifically: Sampling was restricted to blood, and TCR repertoires in tissue are likely to differ from TCR repertoires in blood. Pairwise subsampling led to the expectation that sequencing depth would affect the degree of clonotype sharing among donors. Naive subsets generally had larger estimated clonotype richness than memory subsets. When a handful of donors were compared, the shared fraction of clonotypes was about 5% for naive CD4, more than 3% for naive CD8, 2% to 2.5% for memory CD4, and 0.3% to 0.5% for memory CD8. Compared with non-shared clonotypes, the clonotypes found in all four sorted-subset donors had higher generation probabilities. Even with the large sequencing depth, rarefaction of the sorted-subset datasets indicated that sequencing was incomplete. The genetic and exposure-history diversity represented was limited by the small number of donors.

Using the deep immunoSEQ assay, TCR CDR3 regions were amplified from genomic DNA by multiplex PCR. Extracted genomic DNA from each cell subset was spread evenly across all wells of several immunoSEQ 96-well plates, with each plate serving as a replicate. For sorted subsets, about 220 ng of genomic DNA, equivalent to 30,000 or so T cell genomes, went into each replicate PCR. Purified libraries were measured with a Qubit 3.0 fluorometer, size-checked on a Bioanalyzer 2100, and measured again with the KAPA Library Quantification kit. Each immunoSEQ 96-well plate was sequenced on its own single-read 150-cycle Illumina NextSeq 550 flow cell. On the authors' methods: Because only junctional sequences without quality scores were contained in the immunoSEQ output, filtering matching that applied to full-length reads could not be performed. Sequences were annotated with PyIR, a Python wrapper for IgBLAST v1.9, using IMGT germline references to assign V/J genes and CDR3. Reads were filtered out if the reads had weak V/J assignments (E-value above 1e-6), no CDR3, stop codons, out-of-frame junctions, or ambiguous translated residues. V3J clonotypes were defined by identical inferred V gene, J gene, and CDR3 amino acid sequence. Percentage overlap between repertoires was computed as shared unique clonotypes divided by the size of the smaller repertoire. RTK rarefaction, the Chao1 estimator, and Recon v2.1 estimates of unobserved clonotypes were used to assess repertoire richness. OLGA was used to compute generation probabilities for all TCRbeta clonotypes that the gDNA method yielded from a few donors. Entries here come from immuneACCESS through TCRdb and include only in-frame sequences with V and J called. Some clones fail to appear in such tables; in the studies checked, an unresolved V gene covers under half of the shortfall, and the cause of the remainder is unknown. D and trimming were read from the DNA, whereas the V and J calls and clone size are those reported in that table. This sample has approximately 2.4 million clones in its table, and approximately 94% of those were observed once. 0.1% to 0.15% of the sample lies in the top ten.

Healthy HIV-negative adults with no recently reported acute infections or vaccinations were included as donors. Only Caucasian adults living in Nashville, Tennessee, USA were represented among the donors. CD4+ T cells were enriched through magnetic negative selection, after which naive cells were positively selected on CD45RA and the remaining negative fraction served as the memory subset. Blood was obtained by leukapheresis, after which PBMCs were separated by Ficoll-Histopaque density gradient centrifugation and cryopreserved in liquid nitrogen vapor phase. Analytical flow cytometry was used to check the purity and quantity of every magnetically sorted T cell population. Genomic DNA was isolated from every sorted fraction and measured by UV absorbance on a Nanodrop 2000c.

The origin of this receptor is a man aged 18 to 30 in good health. The sequence links TRBV14 to TRBJ2-1; TRBD2 matches 7 bases in the middle. Sample: naive CD4+ T cells sorted from blood. The cell subset or site label corresponds to: CD45RA+ positively selected. CDR3 protein: CASSQSLAREQFF. The DNA sequence is as follows: TGTGCCAGCAGCCAATCACTAGCGCGGGAGCAGTTCTTC.